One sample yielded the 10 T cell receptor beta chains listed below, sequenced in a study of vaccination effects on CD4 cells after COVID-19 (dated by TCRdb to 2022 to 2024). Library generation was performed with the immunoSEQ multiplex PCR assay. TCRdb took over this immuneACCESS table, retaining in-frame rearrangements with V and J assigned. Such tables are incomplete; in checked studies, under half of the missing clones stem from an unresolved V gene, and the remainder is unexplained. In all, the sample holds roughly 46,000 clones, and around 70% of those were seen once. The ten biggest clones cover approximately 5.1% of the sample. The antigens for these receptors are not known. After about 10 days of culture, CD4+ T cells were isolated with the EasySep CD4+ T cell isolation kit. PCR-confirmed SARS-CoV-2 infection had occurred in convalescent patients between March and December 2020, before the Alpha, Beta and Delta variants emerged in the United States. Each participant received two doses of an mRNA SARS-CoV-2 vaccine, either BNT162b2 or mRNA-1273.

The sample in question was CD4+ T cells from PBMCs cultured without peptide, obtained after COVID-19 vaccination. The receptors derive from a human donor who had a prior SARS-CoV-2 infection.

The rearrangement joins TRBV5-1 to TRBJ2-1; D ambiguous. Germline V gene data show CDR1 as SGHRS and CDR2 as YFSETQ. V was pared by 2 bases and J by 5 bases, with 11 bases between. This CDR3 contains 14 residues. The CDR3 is CASSFVPPNNEQFF. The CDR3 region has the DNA TGCGCCAGCAGCTTCGTTCCCCCCAACAATGAGCAGTTCTTC.

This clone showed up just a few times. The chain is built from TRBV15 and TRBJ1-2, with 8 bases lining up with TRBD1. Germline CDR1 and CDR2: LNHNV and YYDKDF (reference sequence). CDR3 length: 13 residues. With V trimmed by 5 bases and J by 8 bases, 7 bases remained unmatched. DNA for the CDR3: TGTGCCACCAGCGGTTCAGGGGGCTACGGCTACACCTTC. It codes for CATSGSGGYGYTF.

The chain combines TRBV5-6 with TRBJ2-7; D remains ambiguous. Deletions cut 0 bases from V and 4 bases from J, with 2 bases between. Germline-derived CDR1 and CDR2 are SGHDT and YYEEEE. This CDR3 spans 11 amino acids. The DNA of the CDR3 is TGTGCCAGCAGCTTGGTGTACGAGCAGTACTTC. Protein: CASSLVYEQYF.

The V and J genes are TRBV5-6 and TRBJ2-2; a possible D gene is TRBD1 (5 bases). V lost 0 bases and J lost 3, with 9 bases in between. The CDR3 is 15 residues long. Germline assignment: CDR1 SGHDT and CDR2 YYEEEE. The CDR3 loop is CASSLVHRYTGELFF. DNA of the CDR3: TGTGCCAGCAGCTTGGTTCACAGGTACACCGGGGAGCTGTTTTTT.

The CDR3 nucleotides are TGTGCCACCAGTGATTATAGCGGGGTGAGCACAGATACGCAGTATTTT. Protein sequence: CATSDYSGVSTDTQYF. V gene TRBV24-1 combines with J gene TRBJ2-3, with 8 bases identical to TRBD2. Germline CDR1 reads KGHDR; CDR2 reads SFDVKD. The ends lost 2 bases at V and 0 bases at J; junction bases unmatched: 3. The CDR3 length is 16 residues.

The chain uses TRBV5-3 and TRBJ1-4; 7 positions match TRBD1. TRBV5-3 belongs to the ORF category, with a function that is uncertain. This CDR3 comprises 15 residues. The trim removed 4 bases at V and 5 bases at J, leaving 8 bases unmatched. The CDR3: CARSMAMTGNEKLFF. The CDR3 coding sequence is TGTGCCAGAAGCATGGCGATGACAGGGAATGAAAAACTGTTTTTT.

The CDR3 sequence: CASSTGRYSTDTQYF. The CDR3 DNA follows: TGTGCCAGCAGCACAGGACGCTACAGCACAGATACGCAGTATTTT. V is TRBV11-3 and J is TRBJ2-3; D may be TRBD1 (5 bases). The CDR3 contains 15 residues. Germline lookup yields CDR1 SGHNT and CDR2 YENEEA. V lost 5 bases, J lost 0 bases, and 12 bases lay in between.

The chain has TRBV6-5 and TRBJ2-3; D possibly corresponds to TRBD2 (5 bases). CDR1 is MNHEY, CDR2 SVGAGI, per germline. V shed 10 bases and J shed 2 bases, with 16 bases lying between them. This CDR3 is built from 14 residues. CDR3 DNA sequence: TGTGCCACCCGACCGGACTTATACACAGATACGCAGTATTTT. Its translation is CATRPDLYTDTQYF.

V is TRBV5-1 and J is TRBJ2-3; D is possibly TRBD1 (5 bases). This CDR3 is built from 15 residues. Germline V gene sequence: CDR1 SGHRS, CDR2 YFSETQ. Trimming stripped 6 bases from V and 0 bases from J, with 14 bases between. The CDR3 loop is CASNFQGWSTDTQYF. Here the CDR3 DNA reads TGCGCCAGCAACTTCCAGGGTTGGAGCACAGATACGCAGTATTTT.

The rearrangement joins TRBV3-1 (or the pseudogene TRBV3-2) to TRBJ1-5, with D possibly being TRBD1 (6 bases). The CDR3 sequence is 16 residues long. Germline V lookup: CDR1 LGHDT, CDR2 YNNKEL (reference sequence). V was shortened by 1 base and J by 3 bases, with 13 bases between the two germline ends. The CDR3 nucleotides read TGTGCCAGCAGCCAAGTAGGGAGACAGGTCAATCAGCCCCAGCATTTT. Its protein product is CASSQVGRQVNQPQHF.